Listed below are T cell receptor beta chains from one sample, sequenced in a study of T-cell reconstitution after alpha-beta-depleted transplantation in children. Each CDR3 protein gets one entry after TCRdb re-called the PCR reads with MiXCR. The repertoire has some 640,000 distinct CDR3 sequences, about 15% of them found once; the top ten carry approximately 1.1%. This specimen consisted of PBMCs from the stem cell graft donor, obtained from the stem cell graft. The receptors were gathered from a human donor who donated a stem cell graft to a child with acute myeloid leukemia. The CDR3 runs from the conserved cysteine through the conserved F or W. D genes are given only for firm matches. Clone sizes are given selectively: once, few, many, or a class where the clone is expanded.

j_call d_call v_call clone_size cdr3_aa cdr3_nt
TRBJ1-5 TRBD1 TRBV18 NA CASSPPTGDGNQPQHF TGTGCCAGCTCACCTCCGACAGGGGACGGCAATCAGCCCCAGCATTTT
TRBJ2-3 NA TRBV7-9 few CAEGQPSTDTQYF TGTGCCGAAGGACAGCCTAGCACAGATACGCAGTATTTT
TRBJ2-2 NA TRBV5-1 NA CASSPIGQSNTGELFF TGCGCCAGCAGCCCAATCGGACAGTCGAACACCGGGGAGCTGTTTTTT
TRBJ2-5 NA TRBV5-5 NA CASSISETQYF TGTGCCAGCAGCATTTCAGAGACCCAGTACTTC
TRBJ1-2 NA TRBV7-2 NA CASSLETAYYGYTF TGTGCCAGCAGCTTAGAGACGGCCTACTATGGCTACACCTTC
TRBJ1-4 NA TRBV7-2 NA CASSPHRTTNEKLFF TGTGCCAGCAGCCCCCACCGAACAACTAATGAAAAACTGTTTTTT
TRBJ2-1 TRBD2 TRBV7-3 NA CASSLTGTSGGPVDNEQFF TGTGCCAGCAGCTTGACGGGGACTAGCGGGGGACCTGTGGACAATGAGCAGTTCTTC
TRBJ2-5 NA TRBV7-3 many CASSLNGREETQYF TGTGCCAGCAGCTTAAACGGCAGGGAAGAGACCCAGTACTTC
TRBJ1-1 NA TRBV9 NA CASSVWLNTEAFF TGTGCCAGCAGCGTATGGCTGAACACTGAAGCTTTCTTT
TRBJ2-1 NA TRBV4-2 few CASSQTSYNEQFF TGTGCCAGCAGCCAAACCTCGTACAATGAGCAGTTCTTC
TRBJ2-3 TRBD1 TRBV28 NA CASLTGDTDTQYF TGTGCCAGTCTTACAGGGGACACAGATACGCAGTATTTT
TRBJ2-1 TRBD2 TRBV6-5 many CASSLGLAGGRHEQFF TGTGCCAGCAGTTTGGGACTAGCGGGGGGGCGACATGAGCAGTTCTTC
TRBJ2-1 NA TRBV7-3 few CASSLGQQPYNEQFF TGTGCCAGCAGCTTAGGCCAGCAGCCCTACAATGAGCAGTTCTTC
TRBJ2-7 NA TRBV12-3/TRBV12-4 many CASSATGTAPYEQYF TGTGCCAGCAGCGCAACCGGGACGGCACCCTACGAGCAGTACTTC
TRBJ2-5 NA TRBV29-1 NA CSVGGRETQYF TGCAGCGTTGGAGGGAGGGAGACCCAGTACTTC
TRBJ2-3 TRBD1 TRBV20-1 many CSARDPGGQGTDTQYF TGCAGTGCTAGAGACCCCGGGGGACAGGGCACAGATACGCAGTATTTT
TRBJ2-5 TRBD2 TRBV6-5 few CASSYSAGGTQETQYF TGTGCCAGCAGTTATTCAGCGGGGGGGACCCAAGAGACCCAGTACTTC
TRBJ1-1 NA TRBV7-2 many CASSLVGGKNTEAFF TGTGCCAGCAGCTTAGTAGGTGGCAAGAACACTGAAGCTTTCTTT
TRBJ1-1 NA TRBV6-1 few CASSEAVDTEAFF TGTGCCAGCAGTGAAGCGGTTGACACTGAAGCTTTCTTT
TRBJ1-2 TRBD1 TRBV7-9 few CASSPTGAGPGDYGYTF TGTGCCAGCAGCCCGACAGGGGCAGGACCAGGCGACTATGGCTACACCTTC
TRBJ2-1 TRBD2 TRBV4-1 once CASSQDRFSSGQQSYNEQFF TGCGCCAGCAGCCAAGATCGCTTTTCTAGCGGGCAACAATCCTACAATGAGCAGTTCTTC
TRBJ2-5 TRBD2 TRBV12-3/TRBV12-4 few CASSLEAGGSSAETQYF TGTGCCAGCAGTTTAGAGGCGGGGGGAAGTAGCGCGGAGACCCAGTACTTC
TRBJ1-3 NA TRBV12-3/TRBV12-4 many CASRRQALSGNTIYF TGTGCCAGCAGAAGACAGGCGCTCTCTGGAAACACCATATATTTT
TRBJ2-5 NA TRBV7-9 few CASSSREGIETQYF TGTGCCAGCAGCTCTAGGGAAGGAATCGAGACCCAGTACTTC
TRBJ2-5 NA TRBV29-1 many CSVESGFQETQYF TGCAGCGTTGAAAGCGGGTTCCAAGAGACCCAGTACTTC
TRBJ1-5 NA TRBV20-1 many CSARDTGAQPQHF TGCAGTGCTAGAGATACGGGGGCTCAGCCCCAGCATTTT
TRBJ2-7 NA TRBV24-1 NA CATSGGTSHEQYF TGTGCCACCAGTGGGGGGACGAGCCACGAGCAGTACTTC
TRBJ1-2 TRBD1 TRBV6-2/TRBV6-3 once CASSYSTGQGLNYGYTF TGTGCCAGCAGTTACTCGACCGGACAGGGGTTAAACTATGGCTACACCTTC
TRBJ2-5 NA TRBV6-5 many CASSSLATQYF TGTGCCAGCAGTAGCCTAGCGACCCAGTACTTC
TRBJ2-7 NA TRBV20-1 many CSARDPGRFYEQYF TGCAGTGCTAGAGATCCGGGACGGTTCTACGAGCAGTACTTC
TRBJ2-2 NA TRBV3-1 once CASSHLIGSTGELFF TGTGCCAGCAGCCACCTCATAGGGTCCACCGGGGAGCTGTTTTTT
TRBJ2-3 TRBD2 TRBV24-1 many CATSERTSRPTDTQYF TGTGCCACCAGTGAGCGGACTAGTCGGCCCACAGATACGCAGTATTTT
TRBJ1-2 TRBD1 TRBV19 NA CASSAFGQVLFF TGTGCCAGTAGTGCCTTTGGACAGGTCCTGTTCTTC
TRBJ1-5 NA TRBV20-1 few CSARILTPNQPQHF TGCAGTGCTAGAATCCTGACACCCAATCAGCCCCAGCATTTT
TRBJ1-5 NA TRBV20-1 many CSASRDRGRGGVNQPQHF TGCAGTGCTAGCAGAGATAGGGGGAGAGGGGGAGTCAATCAGCCCCAGCATTTT
TRBJ2-7 NA TRBV6-5 many CASGVLGLEQYF TGTGCCAGCGGCGTGTTGGGGCTCGAGCAGTACTTC
TRBJ2-5 NA TRBV15 NA CATSDETQETQYF TGTGCCACCAGCGACGAGACACAAGAGACCCAGTACTTC
TRBJ1-5 TRBD1 TRBV20-1 NA CSAREPNRGANQPQHF TGCAGTGCTAGAGAGCCTAACAGGGGGGCCAATCAGCCCCAGCATTTT
TRBJ2-1 NA TRBV21-1 once CASSKEPSEGAGNEQFF TGTGCCAGCAGCAAAGAACCTTCGGAGGGGGCGGGTAATGAGCAGTTCTTC
TRBJ1-6 NA TRBV20-1 many CSAGVVGTYNSPLHF TGCAGTGCTGGGGTGGTGGGGACATATAATTCACCCCTCCACTTT
TRBJ2-1 NA TRBV29-1 many CSFPVWGSYNEQFF TGCAGCTTCCCGGTGTGGGGTTCCTACAATGAGCAGTTCTTC
TRBJ2-2 TRBD2 TRBV20-1 NA CSALRGGNTGELFF TGCAGTGCCCTTCGCGGGGGTAACACCGGGGAGCTGTTTTTT
TRBJ1-2 TRBD1 TRBV7-8 NA CASSPRGPNYGYTF TGTGCCAGCAGTCCCAGGGGGCCCAACTATGGCTACACCTTC
TRBJ1-1 NA TRBV12-3/TRBV12-4 NA CASGRDTKSRTEAFF TGTGCCAGCGGTCGGGACACCAAATCACGGACTGAAGCTTTCTTT
TRBJ2-5 NA TRBV12-3/TRBV12-4 few CASSPQLGAETQYF TGTGCCAGCAGTCCCCAGCTGGGGGCAGAGACCCAGTACTTC
TRBJ1-6 TRBD1 TRBV4-1 NA CASSQGQGGGSPLHF TGCGCCAGCAGCCAAGGACAGGGTGGGGGTTCACCCCTCCACTTT
TRBJ1-1 NA TRBV3-1 NA CASSLGDRKTEAFF TGTGCCAGCAGCCTGGGGGATCGAAAGACTGAAGCTTTCTTT
TRBJ2-3 TRBD1 TRBV5-1 once CASSWRGQGGDTQYF TGCGCCAGCAGCTGGCGGGGACAGGGGGGAGATACGCAGTATTTT
TRBJ1-5 NA TRBV12-3/TRBV12-4 NA CASSTTVGSNQPQHF TGTGCCAGCAGTACGACAGTGGGATCCAATCAGCCCCAGCATTTT
TRBJ2-5 NA TRBV6-5 many CASVGLGETQYF TGTGCCAGCGTAGGACTTGGAGAGACCCAGTACTTC
TRBJ2-3 TRBD1 TRBV12-5 many CASGRTGKGGTDTQYF TGTGCTAGTGGTCGGACAGGGAAAGGGGGCACAGATACGCAGTATTTT
TRBJ1-2 TRBD1 TRBV4-1 NA CASSLIGTGVYGYTF TGCGCCAGCAGCTTAATTGGGACAGGGGTTTATGGCTACACCTTC
TRBJ2-3 NA TRBV7-2 NA CASSRGGTGASTDTQYF TGTGCCAGCAGCCGGGGAGGGACGGGGGCTAGCACAGATACGCAGTATTTT
TRBJ2-1 NA TRBV7-9 many CASSLGVWQFF TGTGCCAGCAGCTTAGGAGTATGGCAGTTCTTC
TRBJ2-1 NA TRBV19 NA CASRGTVTYNEQFF TGTGCCAGCCGCGGGACAGTAACCTACAATGAGCAGTTCTTC